The present T cell receptor (beta chain) was sequenced within a study of blood T cell repertoires in COVID-19. Turning to the study itself: The analysed material was cDNA or gDNA that came from T cells, B-cell-depleted T cells, or PBMCs.

The CDR3 totals 17 residues. Generated by immunoSEQ multiplex PCR, the TCRdb table keeps only in-frame clones and is missing some. The sample yields about 64,000 clones, approximately 84% seen once. This TCR was sampled from a man aged 50 to 59 with active COVID-19. The rearrangement links TRBV21-1 to TRBJ2-1; no DNA check was done on the table's D call, TRBD2. TRBV21-1 is a recognized pseudogene. Material: peripheral blood. CDR3 sequence reads: CASSKAPLALQYNEQFF. In DNA form, the CDR3 reads TGTGCCAGCAGCAAAGCCCCCCTAGCTTTACAGTACAATGAGCAGTTCTTC.